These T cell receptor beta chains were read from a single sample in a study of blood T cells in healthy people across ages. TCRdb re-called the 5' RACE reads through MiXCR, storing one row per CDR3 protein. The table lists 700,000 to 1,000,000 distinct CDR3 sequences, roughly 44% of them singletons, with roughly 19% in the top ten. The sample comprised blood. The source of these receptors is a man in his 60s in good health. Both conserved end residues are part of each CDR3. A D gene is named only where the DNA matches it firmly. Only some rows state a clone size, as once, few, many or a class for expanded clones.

cdr3_aa: CASSYLSKATGELFF; cdr3_nt: TGTGCCAGCAGTTACCTATCTAAGGCGACCGGGGAGCTGTTTTTT; v_call: TRBV6-2/TRBV6-3; d_call: .; clone_size: .; j_call: TRBJ2-2
cdr3_aa: CASSDGQGAEEQYF; cdr3_nt: TGTGCCAGCAGCGATGGACAGGGGGCTGAGGAGCAGTACTTC; v_call: TRBV7-9; d_call: TRBD1; clone_size: few; j_call: TRBJ2-5
cdr3_aa: CAHSRVHNSPLHF; cdr3_nt: TGTGCCCATTCCAGGGTGCACAATTCACCCCTCCACTTT; v_call: TRBV6-2/TRBV6-3; d_call: .; clone_size: .; j_call: TRBJ1-6
cdr3_aa: CASSPGQGITDTQYF; cdr3_nt: TGCGCCAGCAGCCCGGGACAGGGGATCACAGATACGCAGTATTTT; v_call: TRBV4-3; d_call: TRBD1; clone_size: few; j_call: TRBJ2-3
cdr3_aa: CASSFGTGFNYGYTF; cdr3_nt: TGTGCCAGCAGCTTTGGGACAGGCTTTAACTATGGCTACACCTTC; v_call: TRBV11-2; d_call: TRBD1; clone_size: few; j_call: TRBJ1-2
cdr3_aa: CSARDSFGVGLYGYTF; cdr3_nt: TGCAGTGCTAGAGATAGCTTCGGGGTCGGGTTGTATGGCTACACCTTC; v_call: TRBV20-1; d_call: .; clone_size: few; j_call: TRBJ1-2
cdr3_aa: CASSWSSGGPDTQYF; cdr3_nt: TGTGCCAGCAGCTGGTCTAGCGGGGGCCCAGATACGCAGTATTTT; v_call: TRBV7-9; d_call: TRBD2; clone_size: once; j_call: TRBJ2-3
cdr3_aa: CAIGPRGAKNIQYF; cdr3_nt: TGTGCCATCGGACCACGAGGGGCCAAAAACATTCAGTACTTC; v_call: TRBV2; d_call: .; clone_size: .; j_call: TRBJ2-4
cdr3_aa: CASSQESRLNYGYTF; cdr3_nt: TGCGCCAGCAGCCAAGAAAGCCGCCTTAACTATGGCTACACCTTC; v_call: TRBV4-1; d_call: .; clone_size: .; j_call: TRBJ1-2
cdr3_aa: CASSFHEGSYNEQFF; cdr3_nt: TGTGCCAGCAGCTTTCACGAGGGGTCCTACAATGAGCAGTTCTTC; v_call: TRBV7-2; d_call: .; clone_size: many; j_call: TRBJ2-1
cdr3_aa: CASARGIAGGQETQYF; cdr3_nt: TGTGCCTCCGCTCGGGGTATAGCGGGGGGCCAAGAGACCCAGTACTTC; v_call: TRBV9; d_call: TRBD2; clone_size: .; j_call: TRBJ2-5
cdr3_aa: CASSVPSGGYEQYF; cdr3_nt: TGTGCCAGCAGCGTACCCTCAGGGGGCTACGAGCAGTACTTC; v_call: TRBV7-9; d_call: TRBD1; clone_size: few; j_call: TRBJ2-7
cdr3_aa: CASSLQPGLAGKYQETQYF; cdr3_nt: TGTGCCAGCAGCTTGCAACCGGGACTAGCGGGGAAATACCAAGAGACCCAGTACTTC; v_call: TRBV7-2; d_call: TRBD2; clone_size: few; j_call: TRBJ2-5
cdr3_aa: CASSQEGGRVTGELFF; cdr3_nt: TGTGCCAGCAGCCAAGAAGGTGGTAGGGTGACCGGGGAGCTGTTTTTT; v_call: TRBV3-1; d_call: .; clone_size: .; j_call: TRBJ2-2
cdr3_aa: CASSQGDRGGRYF; cdr3_nt: TGTGCCAGCAGCCAAGGGGACAGGGGGGGACGGTACTTC; v_call: TRBV3-1; d_call: TRBD1; clone_size: .; j_call: TRBJ2-5
cdr3_aa: CASRTGGTGANVLTF; cdr3_nt: TGTGCCAGCAGAACCGGGGGGACTGGGGCCAACGTCCTGACTTTC; v_call: TRBV7-2; d_call: TRBD2; clone_size: .; j_call: TRBJ2-6